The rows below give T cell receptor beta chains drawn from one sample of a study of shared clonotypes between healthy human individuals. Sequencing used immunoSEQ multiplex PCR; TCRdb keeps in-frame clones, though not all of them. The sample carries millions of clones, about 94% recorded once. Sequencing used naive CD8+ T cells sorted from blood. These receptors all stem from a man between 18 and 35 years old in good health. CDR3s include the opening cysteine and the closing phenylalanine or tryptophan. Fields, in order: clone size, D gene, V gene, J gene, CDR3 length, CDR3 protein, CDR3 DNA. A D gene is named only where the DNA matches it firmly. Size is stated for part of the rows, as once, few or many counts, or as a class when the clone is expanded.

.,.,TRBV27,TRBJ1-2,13,CASSFRDTDGYTF,TGTGCCAGCAGTTTCCGGGACACTGATGGCTACACCTTC
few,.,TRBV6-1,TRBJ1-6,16,CASSAYRSSYNSPLHF,TGTGCCAGCAGTGCGTACAGGAGCTCCTATAATTCACCCCTCCACTTT
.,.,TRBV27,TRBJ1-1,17,CASNPSAGDGLNTEAFF,TGTGCCAGCAACCCCTCGGCAGGGGACGGACTGAACACTGAAGCTTTCTTT
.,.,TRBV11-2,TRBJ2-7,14,CASSLTGSSYEQYF,TGTGCCAGCAGCTTAACGGGATCCTCCTACGAGCAGTACTTC
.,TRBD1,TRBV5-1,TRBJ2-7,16,CASSLDSMDTGGEQYF,TGCGCCAGCAGCTTGGATTCTATGGACACAGGGGGCGAGCAGTACTTC
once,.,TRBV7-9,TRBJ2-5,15,CASSDYSGPQETQYF,TGTGCCAGCAGCGATTACTCAGGGCCGCAAGAGACCCAGTACTTC
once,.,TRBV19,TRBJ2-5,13,CASSIDSEETQYF,TGTGCCAGTAGTATAGATTCGGAGGAGACCCAGTACTTC
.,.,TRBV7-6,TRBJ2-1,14,CASTTGSSYNEQFF,TGTGCCAGCACTACGGGTAGCTCCTACAATGAGCAGTTCTTC
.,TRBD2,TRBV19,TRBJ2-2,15,CASSTRLAYTGELFF,TGTGCCAGTAGTACCCGACTAGCTTACACCGGGGAGCTGTTTTTT
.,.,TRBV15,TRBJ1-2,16,CATSREVVRANYGYTF,TGTGCCACCAGCAGAGAAGTAGTGAGGGCTAACTATGGCTACACCTTC
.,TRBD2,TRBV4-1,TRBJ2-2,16,CASSQVISGIIGELFF,TGCGCCAGCAGCCAAGTGATTAGCGGGATTATCGGGGAGCTGTTTTTT
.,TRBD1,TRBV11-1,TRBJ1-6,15,CASSLTGGDNSPLHF,TGTGCCAGCAGCTTAACAGGGGGTGATAATTCACCCCTCCACTTT
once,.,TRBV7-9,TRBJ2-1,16,CASSFFVASSLNEQFF,TGTGCCAGCAGCTTTTTCGTAGCCTCCAGTCTCAATGAGCAGTTCTTC
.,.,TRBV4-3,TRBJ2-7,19,CASSQVGPGSGDHSYEQYF,TGCGCCAGCAGCCAAGTGGGGCCAGGGAGCGGAGATCACTCCTACGAGCAGTACTTC
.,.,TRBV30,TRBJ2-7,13,CAWSVSSPWEQYF,TGTGCCTGGAGTGTATCTAGTCCGTGGGAGCAGTACTTC
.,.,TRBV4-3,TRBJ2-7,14,CASSREGASYEQYF,TGCGCCAGCAGCCGAGAGGGCGCTTCCTACGAGCAGTACTTC
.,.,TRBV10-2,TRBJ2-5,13,CASSESAKETQYF,TGCGCCAGCAGTGAGTCGGCTAAAGAGACCCAGTACTTC
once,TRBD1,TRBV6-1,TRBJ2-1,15,CASSGTGISYNEQFF,TGTGCCAGCTCCGGGACAGGAATATCCTACAATGAGCAGTTCTTC
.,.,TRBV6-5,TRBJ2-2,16,CASSYAWGEWTGELFF,TGTGCCAGCAGTTACGCCTGGGGGGAGTGGACCGGGGAGCTGTTTTTT
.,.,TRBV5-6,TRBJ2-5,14,CASSLTDTQETQYF,TGTGCCAGCAGCTTAACGGACACCCAAGAGACCCAGTACTTC
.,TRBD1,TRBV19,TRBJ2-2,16,CASSHPGTGPTGELFF,TGTGCCAGTAGCCATCCCGGGACAGGGCCCACCGGGGAGCTGTTTTTT
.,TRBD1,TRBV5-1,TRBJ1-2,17,CASSLDPGQGVLWGYTF,TGCGCCAGCAGCTTAGACCCGGGACAGGGGGTCCTATGGGGCTACACCTTC
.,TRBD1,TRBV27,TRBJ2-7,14,CASSLSFSGGEQYF,TGTGCCAGCAGTTTATCGTTCTCAGGGGGCGAGCAGTACTTC
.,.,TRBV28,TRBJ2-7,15,CASSTWTVSSYEQYF,TGTGCCAGCAGCACCTGGACAGTCAGCTCCTACGAGCAGTACTTC
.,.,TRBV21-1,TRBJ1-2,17,CASSKVNPSDRDYGYTF,TGTGCCAGCAGCAAAGTCAACCCCTCGGACAGGGACTATGGCTACACCTTC
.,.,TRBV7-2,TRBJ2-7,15,CASSLVTGGNYEQYF,TGTGCCAGCAGCTTAGTCACAGGTGGCAACTACGAGCAGTACTTC
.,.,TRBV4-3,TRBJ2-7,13,CASSQETTYEQYF,TGCGCCAGCAGCCAAGAGACAACCTACGAGCAGTACTTC
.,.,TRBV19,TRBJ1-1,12,CASSLSGPEAFF,TGTGCCAGTAGTCTCTCAGGCCCTGAAGCTTTCTTT
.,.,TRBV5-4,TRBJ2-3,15,CASSFGSSSTDTQYF,TGTGCCAGCAGCTTTGGCTCCTCCAGCACAGATACGCAGTATTTT
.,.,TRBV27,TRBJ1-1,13,CASSYRVETEAFF,TGTGCCAGCAGTTACAGGGTTGAGACTGAAGCTTTCTTT
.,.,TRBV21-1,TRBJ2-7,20,CASSKIPIKIHRGWPDEQYF,TGTGCCAGCAGCAAAATCCCCATAAAAATACACAGAGGGTGGCCCGACGAGCAGTACTTC
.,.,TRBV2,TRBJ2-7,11,CASTGSYEQYF,TGTGCCAGCACAGGGTCTTACGAGCAGTACTTC
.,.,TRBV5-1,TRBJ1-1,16,CASSLDGVFGNTEAFF,TGCGCCAGCAGCTTGGACGGAGTATTCGGCAACACTGAAGCTTTCTTT
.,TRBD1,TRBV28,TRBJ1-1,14,CASSTWTGNTEAFF,TGTGCCAGCAGTACGTGGACAGGAAACACTGAAGCTTTCTTT
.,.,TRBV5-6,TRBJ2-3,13,CASSLLRTDTQYF,TGTGCCAGCAGCTTGTTGCGGACCGATACGCAGTATTTT
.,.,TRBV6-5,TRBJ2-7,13,CASKGVRRWEQYF,TGTGCCAGCAAAGGGGTCCGACGGTGGGAGCAGTACTTC
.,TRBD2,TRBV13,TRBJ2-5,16,CASSPGASGAQETQYF,TGTGCCAGCAGCCCGGGGGCTAGCGGGGCGCAAGAGACCCAGTACTTC